A single sample is the source of the 20 T cell receptor beta chains below, sequenced in a study of Graves' ophthalmopathy and Graves' hyperthyroidism. For repertoire sequencing, the TCR beta CDR3 regions were amplified from RNA transcripts. HTBI primers were used in a first-round RT-PCR, which preceded a second-round multiplex PCR. One entry per CDR3 protein results from TCRdb running MiXCR on the multiplex PCR reads. The sample includes hundreds of thousands of distinct CDR3 sequences, under 25% of them seen just once. Sequences were obtained from peripheral blood. These receptors were collected from a woman in her late teens or twenties with stable Graves' hyperthyroidism.

A note on this clonotype: A much more abundant neighbour one base away suggests this may be a read error. The chain combines TRBV6-1 with TRBJ2-5; the D call may be TRBD1 or TRBD2 (5 bases each). The CDR3 contains 14 residues. Germline assignment: CDR1 MNHNS and CDR2 SASEGT. Between the trimmed V and J ends, which lost 10 bases and 7 bases, there was a span of 22 bases. This chain's CDR3 is CAIEGTSRRGTQYF. The DNA for the CDR3 is TGTGCCATCGAAGGGACCTCTCGCCGGGGGACCCAGTACTTC.

This clonotype was counted ten times or more. J is TRBJ2-5 and V is TRBV7-2; no definite D call. V lost 5 bases and J lost 1, with 8 bases in between. CDR1 SGHTA and CDR2 FQGNSA come from the germline V gene. The CDR3 length is 13 residues. The DNA for the CDR3 is TGTGCCAGCAGCCCAGACCCCCAAGAGACCCAGTACTTC. Translated: CASSPDPQETQYF.

V and J are TRBV19 and TRBJ1-5; perhaps TRBD1 as D (5 bases). CDR1 and CDR2 from the germline V gene are LNHDA and SQIVND (reference sequence). This CDR3 comprises 13 residues. V lost 5 bases and J lost 0, with 5 bases in between. CDR3 protein: CASSDSSNQPQHF. Here the CDR3 DNA reads TGTGCCAGTAGTGACAGTAGCAATCAGCCCCAGCATTTT.

This clonotype has a handful of counts. The chain has TRBV5-1 and TRBJ2-7; 11 nucleotides agree with TRBD1. This CDR3 has 14 amino acids. The germline V gene encodes CDR1 SGHRS and CDR2 YFSETQ. After removal of 3 bases from V and 3 bases from J, the junction contained 2 bases not matched to a gene. CDR3 region: CASSWDRGDYEQYF. The DNA for the CDR3 is TGCGCCAGCAGCTGGGACAGGGGGGACTACGAGCAGTACTTC.

This clonotype was seen at least ten times. The V and J genes are TRBV24-1 and TRBJ1-5; D remains ambiguous. The germline V and J ends were trimmed by 5 bases and 4 bases, with 8 bases remaining between them. In germline, CDR1 is KGHDR, CDR2 SFDVKD. The CDR3 loop spans 13 amino acids. The CDR3 is CATSVGGNQPQHF. CDR3 sequence (DNA): TGTGCCACCAGTGTTGGAGGGAATCAGCCCCAGCATTTT.

This clonotype was seen at least ten times. The gene calls are TRBV6-1 and TRBJ1-5; D remains unclear. The V end was cut by 1 base, the J end by 9 bases, with 13 bases between. Germline CDR1 and CDR2: MNHNS and SASEGT. The CDR3 covers 14 residues. The CDR3 DNA reads TGTGCCAGCAGTGAAGGGACGGCACCTACGCCCCAGCATTTT. Protein: CASSEGTAPTPQHF.

This clonotype was found a few times. The chain carries TRBV6-1 and TRBJ1-1; unclear D gene. Germline V gene data show CDR1 as MNHNS and CDR2 as SASEGT. CDR3 length: 14 residues. Trimming pared 1 base from V and 1 base from J, leaving 7 bases between. The CDR3 region has the DNA TGTGCCAGCAGTGAAGGCGGGTGGAACACTGAAGCTTTCTTT. As protein: CASSEGGWNTEAFF.

The chain joins TRBV7-2 to TRBJ1-2; D not resolved. The CDR3 covers 12 residues. Per the germline V gene, CDR1 is SGHTA and CDR2 is FQGNSA. V was clipped by 3 bases and J by 4 bases, with 6 bases between them. The CDR3 coding sequence is TGTGCCAGCAGCTTTAACTCCTATGGCTACACCTTC. Amino acid sequence: CASSFNSYGYTF.

In this sample, this clonotype turned up many times. The chain has TRBV30 and TRBJ2-5; TRBD2 matches 10 bases. Germline V CDR1 and CDR2: GTSNPN, SVGIG (reference sequence). V was pared by 5 bases and J by 0 bases, with 6 bases of the junction left unmatched. This CDR3 comprises 15 residues. The CDR3, as DNA: TGTGCCTGGGGAACCGGACTAGCGGACCAAGAGACCCAGTACTTC. Amino acid sequence: CAWGTGLADQETQYF.

This clonotype has a count of ten or more. The chain combines TRBV4-2 with TRBJ2-7, with 15 bases identical to TRBD2. CDR1 and CDR2 (germline): LGHNA, YNFKEQ. The CDR3 is 16 amino acids. V was pared by 0 bases and J by 7 bases, with 4 bases of the junction left unmatched. The DNA of the CDR3 is TGTGCCAGCAGCCAAGAGGGACTAGCGGGAGGTTGGGAGCAGTACTTC. It specifies CASSQEGLAGGWEQYF.

There are many counts of this clonotype. The rearrangement joins TRBV12-3 or TRBV12-4 to TRBJ2-7; TRBD2 agrees at 9 bases. V lost 6 bases and J lost 6; bases outside the gene matches: 9. The CDR3 runs to 14 residues. CDR3 region: CASRTSGRSAEQYF. The CDR3 nucleotides are TGTGCCAGCAGAACTAGCGGGCGGTCCGCCGAGCAGTACTTC.

This clonotype was observed at least ten times. The rearrangement links TRBV6-2 or TRBV6-3 to TRBJ2-7; TRBD1 is a possible D gene (5 bases). The V and J ends lost 5 bases and 0 bases respectively, with 11 bases between them. This CDR3 spans 14 amino acids. Germline CDR1 MNHEY, CDR2 SVGEGT. The CDR3 sequence: CASSPHRTSYEQYF. The CDR3 bases are TGTGCCAGCAGTCCACACAGGACCTCCTACGAGCAGTACTTC.

The sample holds many counts of this clonotype. The chain combines TRBV27 with TRBJ2-5, with 7 nucleotides matching TRBD1. Germline lookup yields CDR1 MNHEY and CDR2 SMNVEV (reference sequence). Unmatched junction bases numbered 7, after V lost 5 bases and J lost 4 bases. The CDR3 extends over 14 amino acids. CDR3 coding DNA: TGTGCCAGCAGTCCTACGACAGGGCCAGAGACCCAGTACTTC. Its protein product is CASSPTTGPETQYF.

This clonotype was seen a few times. The chain joins TRBV18 to TRBJ1-2; 10 positions agree with TRBD1. V shed 2 bases and J 4 bases; nucleotides not matched to a gene: 16. The CDR3 loop spans 19 amino acids. Per germline, CDR1 KGHSH and CDR2 LQKENI. The CDR3 coding sequence is TGTGCCAGCTCACCATTCGTGTGGAGACAGGGGGCGCTGGGCTATGGCTACACCTTC. Its translation: CASSPFVWRQGALGYGYTF.

This clonotype has a count of ten or more. The V and J genes are TRBV24-1 and TRBJ2-5; 9 bases match TRBD2. The V gene end was trimmed by 1 base and the J gene end by 5 bases; junction bases not matched to a gene: 10. The CDR3 length is 17 residues. Germline CDR1 and CDR2: KGHDR and SFDVKD. CDR3 residues: CATSDFSSGRSHETQYF. The CDR3 DNA is TGTGCCACCAGTGATTTTTCCAGCGGGAGGTCTCATGAGACCCAGTACTTC.

Many counts were recorded for this clonotype. The chain recombines TRBV27 with TRBJ1-5; 9 positions match TRBD1. This CDR3 is built from 14 residues. Germline V gene sequence: CDR1 MNHEY, CDR2 SMNVEV (reference sequence). Trimming at V came to 6 bases and at J to 4 bases, leaving 4 bases not matched to a gene. The CDR3 DNA reads TGTGCCAGCAGGGGGACAGGGTGGAATCAGCCCCAGCATTTT. Translating gives CASRGTGWNQPQHF.

In its sample, this clonotype was seen many times. The chain has TRBV2 and TRBJ2-7; D ambiguous. The V and J ends lost 8 bases and 3 bases respectively, with 8 bases between them. Germline assignment: CDR1 SNHLY and CDR2 FYNNEI. There are 11 residues in the CDR3. The CDR3 is CASLMSYEQYF. The DNA for the CDR3 is TGTGCCAGCTTGATGAGCTACGAGCAGTACTTC.

This clonotype was recorded only once. V gene TRBV6-1 combines with J gene TRBJ2-7; D not certain. This CDR3 spans 13 amino acids. The V and J ends lost 6 bases and 2 bases respectively, with 11 bases between them. In germline, CDR1 is MNHNS, CDR2 SASEGT. DNA of the CDR3: TGTGCCAGCAGAGGGCCCAGCCCCTACGAGCAGTACTTC. This encodes CASRGPSPYEQYF.

This clonotype was seen ten or more times. CDR3 sequence reads: CASSQRLQRTSGRETQYF. As DNA, the CDR3 is TGCGCCAGCAGCCAAAGGCTTCAGCGAACTAGCGGGAGGGAGACCCAGTACTTC. The chain couples TRBV4-3 to TRBJ2-5, with 12 bases matching TRBD2. Germline V gives CDR1 LGHNA, CDR2 YSLEER. Trimming at V came to 2 bases and at J to 5 bases, leaving 12 bases not matched to a gene. The CDR3 totals 18 residues.

In this sample, this clonotype turned up many times. This chain connects TRBV27 to TRBJ2-7; TRBD2 might be the D (7 bases). The CDR3 spans 15 residues. Trimming removed 5 bases at V and 0 bases at J, with 14 bases between. The germline gives CDR1 MNHEY, CDR2 SMNVEV (reference sequence). The CDR3 region has the DNA TGTGCCAGCAGTCATACAGGGAGGGGCTCCTACGAGCAGTACTTC. This sequence encodes CASSHTGRGSYEQYF.